These T cell receptor beta chains were read from a single sample in a study of a mutant IDH1 vaccine in newly diagnosed glioma. Their recognized antigens are unknown. Some clones are missing from TCRdb's copy, which holds only in-frame ones; the method was immunoSEQ multiplex PCR. The sample lists 58,000 or so clones, roughly nine tenths occurring once. Sequenced here: PBMCs, sampled from a glioma patient whose treatment included an IDH1 peptide vaccine. Receptors originate from a man in his forties with glioma. CDR3s include the opening cysteine and the closing phenylalanine or tryptophan. D genes are given only for firm matches. Size is omitted from some rows. Given values are once, few, many or a class for expanded clones.

abundance	j_gene	d_gene	v_gene	CDR3nt	CDR3aa
-	TRBJ2-1	TRBD2	TRBV29-1	TGCAGCTTTAGCGGGAGTTCTATGTTGGAGTTCTTC	CSFSGSSMLEFF
few	TRBJ1-1	-	TRBV9	TGTGCCAGCAGCGTCACCGTAGGTAGTTTTGCTGAAGCTTTCTTT	CASSVTVGSFAEAFF
once	TRBJ2-3	-	TRBV5-6	TGTGCCAGCAGCTTGCCAACAGATACGCAGTATTTT	CASSLPTDTQYF
-	TRBJ2-7	TRBD1	TRBV29-1	TGCAGCGTTGAATTGAAGACAGGGCACTACGAGCAGTACTTC	CSVELKTGHYEQYF
-	TRBJ1-1	TRBD1	TRBV5-4	TGTGCCAGCAGCCCGCGACAGGGGTCTGAAGCTTTCTTT	CASSPRQGSEAFF
-	TRBJ2-5	TRBD1	TRBV6-6	TGTGCCAGCAGTTACGACAGGGCCCAAGAGACCCAGTACTTC	CASSYDRAQETQYF
-	TRBJ2-1	-	TRBV4-1	TGCGCCAGCAGCCATGGGCCGGGAGTCGGGGCGGGTGAGCAGTTCTTC	CASSHGPGVGAGEQFF
-	TRBJ2-2	-	TRBV27	TGTGCCAGCAGTTTTGTCCGGAGCTTGAACACCGGGGAGCTGTTTTTT	CASSFVRSLNTGELFF
-	TRBJ1-1	-	TRBV18	TGTGCCAGCTCACTTTCAAACCCAGGGAACACTGAAGCTTTCTTT	CASSLSNPGNTEAFF
-	TRBJ2-3	-	TRBV5-1	TGCGCCAGCAGCTTGTCGCCCGATACAGATACGCAGTATTTT	CASSLSPDTDTQYF
-	TRBJ1-2	-	TRBV9	TGTGCCAGCAGCGCCGCCCCCAGGGTTGGCTACACCTTC	CASSAAPRVGYTF
-	TRBJ2-2	TRBD1	TRBV5-5	TGTGCCAGCAGGCGTTCCGGGACAGGGGCCGCCGGGGAGCTGTTTTTT	CASRRSGTGAAGELFF
-	TRBJ1-2	-	TRBV6-5	TGTGCCAGCAGCTCGGGACGGTTCTATGGCTACACCTTC	CASSSGRFYGYTF
-	TRBJ2-5	TRBD2	TRBV7-9	TGTGCCAGCAGCCGGGAGTTAGCGGGAGAGGTGCAAGAGACCCAGTACTTC	CASSRELAGEVQETQYF
-	TRBJ2-7	-	TRBV7-2	TGTGCCAGCAGCTCGCATATGCCCCCCTACGAGCAGTACTTC	CASSSHMPPYEQYF
-	TRBJ2-7	-	TRBV7-6	TGTGCCAGCAGCTTAGCCGGGACCCCCGAGCAGTACTTC	CASSLAGTPEQYF
-	TRBJ2-7	TRBD1	TRBV7-3	TGTGCCAGCAGTAAATCACAGGGGCAGCGCGAGCAGTACTTC	CASSKSQGQREQYF